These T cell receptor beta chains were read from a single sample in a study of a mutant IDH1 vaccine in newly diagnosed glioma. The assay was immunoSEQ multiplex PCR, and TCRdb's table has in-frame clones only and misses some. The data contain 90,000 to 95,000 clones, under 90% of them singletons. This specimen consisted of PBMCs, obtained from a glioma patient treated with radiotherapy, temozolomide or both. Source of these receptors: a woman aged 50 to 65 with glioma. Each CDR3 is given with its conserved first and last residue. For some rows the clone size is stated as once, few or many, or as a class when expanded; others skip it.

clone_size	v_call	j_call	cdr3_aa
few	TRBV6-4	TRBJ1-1	CASSYEAGQNTEAFF
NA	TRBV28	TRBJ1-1	CASSLLNTEAFF
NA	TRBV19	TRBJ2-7	CASTHGGQGSYEQYF
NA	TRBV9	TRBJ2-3	CASSVGGQPSTDTQYF
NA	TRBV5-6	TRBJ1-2	CASSLTGGHYGYTF
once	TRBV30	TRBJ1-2	CAWVAFYGYTF
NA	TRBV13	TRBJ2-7	CASSPGTGSSYEQYF
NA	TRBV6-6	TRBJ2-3	CASSLPGGATDTQYF
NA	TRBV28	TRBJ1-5	CASAAFSNQPQHF
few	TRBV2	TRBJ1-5	CASSDGRRGRNQPQHF
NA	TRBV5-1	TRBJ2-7	CASRPGQGGTGEQYF
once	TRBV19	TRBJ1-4	CASSTRSGGGVKLFF
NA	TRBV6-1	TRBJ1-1	CASSEAPGGFDTEAFF
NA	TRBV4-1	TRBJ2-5	CASSAPSGGARETQYF
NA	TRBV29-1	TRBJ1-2	CSASGTGGEVYGYTF
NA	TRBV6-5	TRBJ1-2	CASSSSGTGFDGYTF
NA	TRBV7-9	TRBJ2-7	CASSLEDEQYF
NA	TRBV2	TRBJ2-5	CASSPSVGRGQETQYF
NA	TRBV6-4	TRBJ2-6	CASSVQASGANVLTF
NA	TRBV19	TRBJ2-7	CASSPRDVYEQYF
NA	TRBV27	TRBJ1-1	CASSPRQNTEAFF
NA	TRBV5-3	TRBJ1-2	CARSLDQPGLNYGYTF
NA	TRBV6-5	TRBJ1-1	CASSRSAAAFF
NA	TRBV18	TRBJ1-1	CASSPSTGTTEAFF
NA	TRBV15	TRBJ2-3	CATSRVGGLAARTDTQYF
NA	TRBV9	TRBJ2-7	CASNKDGGSSYEQYF
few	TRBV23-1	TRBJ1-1	CASSQSVYRGEHTEAFF
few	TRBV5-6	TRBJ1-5	CASSLSSGNQPQHF
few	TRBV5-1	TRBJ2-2	CASNRPTEDTGELFF
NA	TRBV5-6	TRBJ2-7	CASSITGTIHEQYF
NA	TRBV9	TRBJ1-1	CASSSGTGNTEAFF
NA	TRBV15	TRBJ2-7	CATSRNRLGYYF
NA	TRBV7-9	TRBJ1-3	CASSFPGGRGNTIYF
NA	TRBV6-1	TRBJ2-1	CASTRRVPGPGFF
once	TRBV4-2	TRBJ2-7	CASSQEADVYEQYF
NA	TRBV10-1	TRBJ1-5	CASSETYQPQHF
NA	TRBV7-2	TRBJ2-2	CASSLEGRTGELFF
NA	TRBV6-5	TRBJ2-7	CASSYRINYEQYF
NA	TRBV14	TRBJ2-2	CASSQVGGGTTNTGELFF
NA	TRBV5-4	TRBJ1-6	CASSLGTGNPYNSPLHF
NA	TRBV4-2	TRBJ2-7	CASSLSSTGRETYEQYF
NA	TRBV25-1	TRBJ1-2	CASSESGGRKWGYTF
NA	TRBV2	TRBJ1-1	CASSETGLPNTEAFF
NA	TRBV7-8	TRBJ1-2	CASANSRTGVGYTF
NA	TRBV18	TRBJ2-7	CASSRGTGPYEQYF
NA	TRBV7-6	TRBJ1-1	CASTSPSNTEAFF
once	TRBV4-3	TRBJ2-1	CASSSGTGVVYEQFF
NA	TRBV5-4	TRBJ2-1	CASSADSEFYNEQFF
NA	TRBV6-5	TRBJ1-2	CASSYPSGSTTF
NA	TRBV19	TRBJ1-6	CASSIEAGAYNSPLHF
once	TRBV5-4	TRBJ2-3	CASSSGTGGADTQYF
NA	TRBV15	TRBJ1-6	CATSSRQGDGFSYNSPLHF
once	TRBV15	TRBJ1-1	CATSRETRANTEAFF
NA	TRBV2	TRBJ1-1	CASSVRENTEAFF
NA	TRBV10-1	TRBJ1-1	CASTPDRNTEAFF